This T cell receptor (beta chain) is from a study of T cell repertoires in aging, cancer and after chemotherapy. Study at large: The whole study produced a dataset of around 8.4 million TCR reads.

The germline V gene encodes CDR1 GTSNPN and CDR2 SVGIG (reference sequence). V gave up 3 bases and J gave up 6 bases, with 15 bases separating them. CDR3 size: 14 residues. Peripheral blood genomic DNA, not sorted cells or RNA, was the template. A mixed TRB-A/B primer pool amplified rearranged TRB by multiplex touch-down PCR. A single record per CDR3 protein comes from TCRdb applying MiXCR to the multiplex PCR reads. The sample lists some 11,000 distinct CDR3 sequences, roughly 40% occurring once. For this clonotype: Its antigen is not identified.

Notes on the study in general: Rebound thymic output was suggested by rising median generation probability during chemotherapy in each cancer cohort.

The rearrangement links TRBV30 to TRBJ1-5, with D perhaps TRBD1 (5 bases). The TCR sequence derives from a human donor in good health. Input material: blood. This CDR3 is CAWSPNTGSQPQHF. The CDR3 coding sequence is TGTGCCTGGAGCCCAAACACAGGCAGTCAGCCCCAGCATTTT.